Listed here are 32 T cell receptor beta chains from one sample, sequenced in a study of Tregs in tolerant kidney transplant recipients (dated by TCRdb to between 2017 and 2020). Libraries were built with the immunoSEQ multiplex PCR assay. TCRdb retrieved this table from immuneACCESS and kept in-frame rearrangements only. Not all clones are present; in checked studies, unresolved V genes account for under half, and no reason is known for the remainder. Recorded for this sample are tens of thousands of clones; 80% to 95% of them occurred a single time. The ten top clones hold 1.6% of the sample. Transplants used related donors with nonmyeloablative bone marrow transplantation; mixed chimerism was transient in the human trials. This specimen consisted of CD4+ T cells from blood (PBMCs), obtained 12 months after the transplant. Receptor source: a human patient who received a combined kidney and bone marrow transplant. Post transplant, some T cells may arise from the graft donor.

V and J are TRBV9 and TRBJ2-3; tentative D call: TRBD2 (6 bases). Germline CDR1 and CDR2: SGDLS and YYNGEE. The CDR3 extends over 15 amino acids. V was cut by 1 base and J by 2 bases, with 11 bases left in between. Here the CDR3 reads CASSVLAGTTDTQYF. The CDR3 DNA reads TGTGCCAGCAGCGTACTGGCGGGAACCACAGATACGCAGTATTTT.

V and J are TRBV9 and TRBJ2-2; D not resolved. The CDR3 totals 14 residues. Deletions cut 4 bases from V and 6 bases from J, with 13 bases between. Germline V gene lookup returns CDR1 SGDLS and CDR2 YYNGEE. The CDR3 protein is CASSFRRAAGELFF. The CDR3 DNA reads as TGTGCCAGCAGCTTTCGTAGAGCTGCCGGGGAGCTGTTTTTT.

The V call is TRBV28, the J call TRBJ2-7; 8 nucleotides agree with TRBD1. With 4 bases clipped from V and 10 bases from J, the junction kept 3 bases outside the gene matches. The germline V gene encodes CDR1 MDHEN and CDR2 SYDVKM. This CDR3 is 11 amino acids long. The CDR3 DNA sequence: TGTGCCAGCAGTTCTGGACAGGGCCAGTACTTC. Protein product: CASSSGQGQYF.

This chain joins TRBV28 and TRBJ2-7, with TRBD1 matching over 9 bases. The V gene's germline CDR1 is MDHEN and CDR2 SYDVKM. The CDR3 consists of 17 residues. J gave up 2 bases and V 6 bases, and 14 bases lay outside the gene matches. DNA of the CDR3: TGTGCCAGCAGCCGCACCATACAGGGGGCGCTTACCTACGAGCAGTACTTC. Residues: CASSRTIQGALTYEQYF.

The table lists this clone with a few counts. This chain joins TRBV7-6 and TRBJ2-7; perhaps TRBD1 as D (6 bases). This CDR3 spans 14 amino acids. The germline gives CDR1 SGHVS, CDR2 FNYEAQ. V lost 5 bases, J lost 2 bases, and 13 bases lay in between. CDR3 coding DNA: TGTGCCAGCAGCCGGACAGACACAACCTACGAGCAGTACTTC. Translated, it gives CASSRTDTTYEQYF.

The J gene is TRBJ1-5, the V gene TRBV19; D remains ambiguous. Germline CDR1 and CDR2: LNHDA and SQIVND (reference sequence). The V end was cut by 2 bases, the J end by 6 bases, with 5 bases between. The CDR3 consists of 12 residues. The CDR3 here is CASSISSQPQHF. The CDR3 DNA reads TGTGCCAGTAGTATATCGAGTCAGCCCCAGCATTTT.

The V gene is TRBV10-3, the J gene TRBJ2-5, with TRBD1 identical over 7 bases. Germline V gene data show CDR1 as ENHRY and CDR2 as SYGVKD. Trimming cost V 7 bases and J 3 bases; bases outside gene matches: 5. CDR3 length: 13 residues. CDR3 nucleotide sequence: TGTGCCATCAACCGCGACAGGGAAGAGACCCAGTACTTC. Protein sequence: CAINRDREETQYF.

This sequence joins TRBV10-3 and TRBJ2-7, with D possibly TRBD2 on 5 matching bases. This CDR3 spans 14 amino acids. Germline CDR1 reads ENHRY; CDR2 reads SYGVKD. The germline V and J ends were trimmed by 6 bases and 0 bases, with 12 bases remaining between them. The CDR3 region has the DNA TGTGCCATCAGCGAGGGAAGGAGCTCCTACGAGCAGTACTTC. Translating gives CAISEGRSSYEQYF.

The rearrangement links TRBV7-3 to TRBJ2-1; 9 bases agree with TRBD2. This CDR3 has 14 residues. Unmatched junction bases numbered 0, after V lost 0 bases and J lost 6 bases. Germline V gene data show CDR1 as SGHTA and CDR2 as FQGTGA. This CDR3 reads CASSLTSGSNEQFF. CDR3 nucleotide sequence: TGTGCCAGCAGCTTAACTAGCGGGAGCAATGAGCAGTTCTTC. Full variable domain (missing parts from reference TRBV7-3 and TRBJ2-1): GAGVSQTPSNKVTEKGKYVELRCDPISGHTALYWYRQSLGQGPEFLIYFQGTGAADDSGLPNDRFFAVRPEGSVSTLKIQRTERGDSAVYLCASSLTSGSNEQFFGPGTRLTVL.

With respect to this clone: Its ends do not fully match the called genes, so a read error is possible. Other nucleotide sequences in the sample specify the same CDR3. The chain has TRBV2 and TRBJ1-6, with 12 bases fitting TRBD1. Germline V CDR1 and CDR2: SNHLY, FYNNEI. The CDR3 has 17 residues. The CDR3 spells CASIGTGGISYNSPLHF. The DNA for the CDR3 is TGTGCCAGCATTGGGACAGGGGGCATCTCCTATAATTCCCCCCTCCACTTT.

The chain has TRBV29-1 and TRBJ2-2; 9 bases map to TRBD2. The CDR3 has 12 amino acids. Trimming took 7 bases from V and 6 from J; bases not matched to a gene: 3. CDR1 and CDR2 from the germline V gene are SQVTM and ANQGSEA. The CDR3 bases are TGCAGCGGGGGACTAGCAGCCGGGGAGCTGTTTTTT. It codes for CSGGLAAGELFF.

Turning to this clone: Germline and junction disagree at one end, which may indicate a read error. This chain links TRBV6-5 with TRBJ1-3; no firm D call. The CDR3 has 13 amino acids. Per the germline V gene, CDR1 is MNHEY and CDR2 is SVGAGI. CDR3 amino acids: CASSYDPSGLGHF. The CDR3 nucleotides are TGTGCCAGCAGTTACGACCCCTCCGGACTAGGACATTTT.

This chain connects TRBV6-5 to TRBJ2-5, with D tentatively TRBD2 (6 bases). CDR1 and CDR2 from the germline V gene are MNHEY and SVGAGI. V was pared by 6 bases and J by 2 bases, with 16 bases between. The CDR3 runs 15 residues. The CDR3 spells CASSRGRGSQETQYF. The DNA for the CDR3 is TGTGCCAGCAGCCGCGGGCGGGGATCTCAAGAGACCCAGTACTTC.

V is TRBV7-2 and J is TRBJ2-5, with 9 positions matching TRBD2. Trimming at V came to 5 bases and at J to 2 bases, leaving 6 bases not matched to a gene. The CDR3 spans 15 residues. Per germline, CDR1 SGHTA and CDR2 FQGNSA. The CDR3 coding sequence is TGTGCCAGCAGCACGCGACTAGCGGCACAAGAGACCCAGTACTTC. Protein: CASSTRLAAQETQYF.

This chain joins TRBV5-4 and TRBJ1-2; TRBD1 aligns across 8 bases. The junction had 5 bases not matched to a gene; V was cut back by 2 bases and J by 2 bases. The CDR3 loop spans 15 amino acids. Germline loops: CDR1 SGHNT, CDR2 YYREEE (reference sequence). The CDR3: CASSFLDRENYGYTF. The CDR3 region has the DNA TGTGCCAGCAGCTTCCTGGACAGGGAGAACTATGGCTACACCTTC.

The chain joins TRBV29-1 to TRBJ2-1; TRBD1 matches at 8 bases. In germline, CDR1 is SQVTM, CDR2 ANQGSEA. This CDR3 has 15 amino acids. J lost 8 bases, V lost 3 bases, and 12 bases had no gene match. The CDR3 DNA sequence: TGCAGCGTTGAGCGGACAGGGCGTTGGGTCTATGAGCAGTTCTTC. Amino acids: CSVERTGRWVYEQFF.

The chain is built from TRBV5-6 and TRBJ1-1; 7 bases agree with TRBD1. Germline V gene sequence: CDR1 SGHDT, CDR2 YYEEEE. V lost 1 base, J lost 4 bases, and 4 bases stayed unmatched. The CDR3 contains 14 residues. CDR3 in amino acids: CASSLLPGGTEAFF. In DNA form, the CDR3 reads TGTGCCAGCAGCTTGTTGCCAGGGGGCACTGAAGCTTTCTTT.

This chain joins TRBV11-3 and TRBJ2-7; TRBD1 agrees at 10 bases. Per germline, CDR1 SGHNT and CDR2 YENEEA. CDR3 size: 14 residues. The trim removed 5 bases at V and 4 bases at J, leaving 5 bases unmatched. CDR3 residues: CASSRGQGGYEQYF. CDR3 sequence (DNA): TGTGCCAGCAGCCGAGGACAGGGGGGGTACGAGCAGTACTTC.

The chain couples TRBV7-9 to TRBJ2-7; D is uncertain. The CDR3 is made up of 12 amino acids. V lost 4 bases and J 4 bases, leaving 8 bases between the germline ends. The germline gives CDR1 SEHNR, CDR2 FQNEAQ (reference sequence). The CDR3 sequence: CASSSSLYEQYF. The CDR3, as DNA: TGTGCCAGCAGCTCCTCCCTTTACGAGCAGTACTTC.

The genes are TRBV7-2 and TRBJ2-1; 8 bases align to TRBD2. Trimming cost V 2 bases and J 9 bases; bases outside gene matches: 3. This CDR3 has 13 amino acids. Germline CDR1 reads SGHTA; CDR2 reads FQGNSA. CDR3 sequence reads: CASSLLAGSEQFF. Here the CDR3 DNA reads TGTGCCAGCAGCTTACTAGCGGGCTCTGAGCAGTTCTTC.

The rearrangement joins TRBV7-2 to TRBJ1-2; possibly TRBD1 for D (6 bases). The germline gives CDR1 SGHTA, CDR2 FQGNSA. The CDR3 contains 13 residues. Deletions cut 8 bases from V and 7 bases from J, with 17 bases between. CDR3 bases: TGTGCCAGCTCTCAGACAGGTCTGGGTGGCTACACCTTC. This gives the protein CASSQTGLGGYTF.

To note about this clone: Other DNA sequences of this sample code for an identical CDR3. The chain carries TRBV7-6 and TRBJ2-5, with 14 positions matching TRBD2. The germline V gene has CDR1 SGHVS and CDR2 FNYEAQ. The V gene end was trimmed by 5 bases and the J gene end by 2 bases; junction bases not matched to a gene: 7. The CDR3 loop spans 17 amino acids. CDR3 region: CASSIVGTSGGQETQYF. CDR3 DNA: TGTGCCAGCAGCATCGTGGGGACTAGCGGGGGTCAAGAGACCCAGTACTTC.

The J gene is TRBJ2-7, the V gene TRBV28; possible D gene TRBD2, 6 bases. V shed 6 bases and J shed 0 bases, with 15 bases lying between them. The CDR3 runs 15 residues. CDR1 MDHEN and CDR2 SYDVKM come from the germline V gene. The CDR3 sequence is CASSRGTGSSYEQYF. Written as DNA, the CDR3 is TGTGCCAGCAGCCGGGGGACGGGGAGCTCCTACGAGCAGTACTTC.

This clone came up a few times. V and J are TRBV5-1 and TRBJ1-2, with a possible D match to TRBD1 (6 bases). CDR1 and CDR2 from the germline V gene are SGHRS and YFSETQ. Trimming took off 4 bases at V and 8 bases at J, with 15 bases between the two ends. This CDR3 region has 13 residues. In DNA, the CDR3 is TGCGCCAGCAGCGCAGGGACACCCACGGGCTACACCTTC. Its translation: CASSAGTPTGYTF.

J is TRBJ2-1 and V is TRBV5-6; 8 nucleotides align to TRBD1. This CDR3 has 16 amino acids. The V and J ends lost 1 base and 2 bases, in that order; junction bases with no gene match: 5. Germline CDR1 and CDR2: SGHDT and YYEEEE. The CDR3 DNA is TGTGCCAGCAGCTTGCTCGGACAGGGTGCCTACAATGAGCAGTTCTTC. It encodes CASSLLGQGAYNEQFF. Full variable domain (missing parts from reference TRBV5-6 and TRBJ2-1): DAGVTQSPTHLIKTRGQQVTLRCSPKSGHDTVSWYQQALGQGPQFIFQYYEEEERQRGNFPDRFSGHQFPNYSSELNVNALLLGDSALYLCASSLLGQGAYNEQFFGPGTRLTVL.

This clone was seen just once. The V call is TRBV28, the J call TRBJ1-3; TRBD1 is a possible D gene (5 bases). Germline V CDR1 and CDR2: MDHEN, SYDVKM. The CDR3 consists of 16 residues. The V gene lost 6 bases and the J gene lost 0 bases, with 15 bases spanning the gap. The CDR3 DNA reads as TGTGCCAGCAGCTTTCCGCGGGGCGTCTCTGGAAACACCATATATTTT. As protein: CASSFPRGVSGNTIYF.

V gene TRBV4-3 combines with J gene TRBJ2-1; the D is unclear. The germline V gene encodes CDR1 LGHNA and CDR2 YSLEER. Trimming stripped 4 bases from V and 0 bases from J, with 10 bases between. The CDR3 spans 15 residues. The CDR3 protein is CASSRDSSSYNEQFF. The CDR3 coding sequence is TGCGCCAGCAGCCGAGACTCCAGCTCCTACAATGAGCAGTTCTTC.

This clone appeared once. The chain combines TRBV11-2 with TRBJ1-2; D may be TRBD1 (5 bases). The CDR3 has 14 amino acids. The V and J ends lost 1 base and 1 base respectively, with 7 bases between them. Looked up from germline, CDR1 is SGHAT and CDR2 is FQNNGV. The CDR3 nucleotides read TGTGCCAGCAGCTTAGTACAGGTTAACTATGGCTACACCTTC. Its protein is CASSLVQVNYGYTF.

The V call is TRBV11-3, the J call TRBJ2-5, with D perhaps TRBD2 (5 bases). V was pared by 5 bases and J by 4 bases, with 14 bases between. This CDR3 is 14 amino acids long. CDR1 SGHNT and CDR2 YENEEA come from the germline V gene. DNA of the CDR3: TGTGCCAGCAGCCCCGGGGTCCGGCGAGAGACCCAGTACTTC. Translating it yields CASSPGVRRETQYF.

The V call is TRBV6-1, the J call TRBJ2-7; 8 nucleotides agree with TRBD1. V was pared by 10 bases and J by 1 base, with 9 bases of the junction left unmatched. Germline values: CDR1 MNHNS, CDR2 SASEGT. The CDR3 loop spans 14 amino acids. This CDR3 reads CATQTGVGSYEQYF. Written as DNA, the CDR3 is TGTGCCACCCAGACAGGGGTTGGTTCCTACGAGCAGTACTTC.

The chain carries TRBV5-1 and TRBJ2-3, with 7 bases identical to TRBD1. The CDR3 spans 15 residues. The ends lost 4 bases at V and 7 bases at J; junction bases unmatched: 12. Germline V gene data show CDR1 as SGHRS and CDR2 as YFSETQ. The CDR3 is CASSGTPGTVNTQYF. The CDR3 nucleotides read TGCGCCAGCAGCGGGACCCCCGGGACAGTCAATACGCAGTATTTT.

This clone was seen once. The V and J genes are TRBV18 and TRBJ2-7; 8 bases fit TRBD1. Trimming removed 5 bases from V and 4 bases from J; junction bases left unmatched: 7. Looked up from germline, CDR1 is KGHSH and CDR2 is LQKENI. CDR3 length: 14 residues. The CDR3 spells CASSDGTGDYEQYF. CDR3 nucleotide sequence: TGTGCCAGCTCAGACGGGACAGGAGATTACGAGCAGTACTTC.